The 17 T cell receptor beta chains below were found in one sample sequenced in a study of cytomegalovirus exposure and HLA in healthy donors. A multiplex PCR was run with 60 Vbeta primers and 13 Jbeta primers. Using immunoSEQ multiplex PCR, the repertoire was profiled, and TCRdb retains in-frame clones only, with some absent. The sample consists of about 160,000 clones, about 79% of them appearing once. Sequencing used PBMCs. All receptors come from a man aged 45 to 65 in good health and CMV-seropositive.

This chain links TRBV6-1 with TRBJ2-7, with TRBD2 matching 8 bases. The V segment lost 6 bases and the J segment 4 bases; nucleotides outside the gene matches: 5. The CDR3 length is 13 residues. CDR1 and CDR2 from the germline V gene are MNHNS and SASEGT. DNA of the CDR3: TGTGCCAGCAGCCTAGCGGGTGGATACGAGCAGTACGTC. The encoded protein is CASSLAGGYEQYV.

This clone occurred a few times. The chain is built from TRBV2 and TRBJ2-7; 7 positions match TRBD1. Germline trimming cut 11 bases from V and 4 bases from J; bases unmatched to any gene: 11. Germline V gene lookup returns CDR1 SNHLY and CDR2 FYNNEI. This CDR3 spans 13 amino acids. The DNA of the CDR3 is TGTGCCCAAACCCGACAGGGAATTTACGAGCAGTACGTC. Amino acid sequence: CAQTRQGIYEQYV.

The genes are TRBV21-1 and TRBJ2-7; the DNA was not used to check the table's D call, TRBD1. TRBV21-1 is a recognized pseudogene. The CDR3 is 17 amino acids. As DNA, the CDR3 is TGTGCCAGCAGTACCGGGACAGCCATGAGAGTTCCCTACGAGCAGTACGTC. Translation: CASSTGTAMRVPYEQYV.

The rearrangement uses TRBV19 and TRBJ1-5; 7 bases align to TRBD1. J gave up 1 base and V 11 bases, and 11 bases lay outside the gene matches. CDR1 and CDR2 from the germline V gene are LNHDA and SQIVND (reference sequence). The CDR3 runs 15 residues. The chain's CDR3 is CASSFDRVSNQPQHF. CDR3 DNA sequence: TGTGCCTCCTCCTTCGACAGGGTCAGCAATCAGCCCCAGCATTTT.

The chain carries TRBV5-4 and TRBJ2-7; D uncertain. V was trimmed by 0 bases and J by 0 bases, leaving 10 bases between them. Germline V gene sequence: CDR1 SGHNT, CDR2 YYREEE (reference sequence). This CDR3 is built from 15 residues. This chain's CDR3 is CASSLDTPSSYEQYF. The CDR3 bases are TGTGCCAGCAGCTTGGATACCCCGAGCTCCTACGAGCAGTACTTC.

This clone has just one count. This chain connects TRBV5-4 to TRBJ2-2, with D possibly matching TRBD2 (6 bases). Trimming removed 4 bases from V and 8 bases from J, with 15 bases in between. This CDR3 has 14 residues. The germline CDR1 and CDR2 sequences are SGHNT and YYREEE (reference sequence). CDR3 sequence: CASSTGGRGGELFF. CDR3 nucleotide sequence: TGTGCCAGCAGCACCGGGGGACGAGGGGGGGAGCTGTTTTTT. Complete variable domain (other parts from reference TRBV5-4 and TRBJ2-2): ETGVTQSPTHLIKTRGQQVTLRCSSQSGHNTVSWYQQALGQGPQFIFQYYREEENGRGNFPPRFSGLQFPNYSSELNVNALELDDSALYLCASSTGGRGGELFFGEGSRLTVL.

The chain is built from TRBV11-2 and TRBJ1-2; 7 nucleotides agree with TRBD1. V shed 1 base and J 2 bases; nucleotides not matched to a gene: 7. The CDR3 has 16 amino acids. The germline V gene has CDR1 SGHAT and CDR2 FQNNGV. The DNA of the CDR3 is TGTGCCAGCAGCTTAGCGGCAGGGGGATTGAACTATGGCTACACCTTC. Residues: CASSLAAGGLNYGYTF.

The V and J genes are TRBV11-2 and TRBJ2-2, with 10 bases lining up with TRBD1. This CDR3 spans 14 amino acids. With 3 bases clipped from V and 6 bases from J, the junction kept 1 base outside the gene matches. Per germline, CDR1 SGHAT and CDR2 FQNNGV. The CDR3 loop reads CASSLGTGAGELFF. CDR3 nucleotide sequence: TGTGCCAGCAGCTTGGGGACAGGGGCCGGGGAGCTGTTTTTT.

V gene TRBV19 combines with J gene TRBJ1-3; D remains ambiguous. Germline-derived CDR1 and CDR2 are LNHDA and SQIVND (reference sequence). Trimming took off 1 base at V and 4 bases at J, with 11 bases between the two ends. This CDR3 comprises 15 residues. The CDR3 DNA sequence: TGTGCCAGTAGTATAGGCGGGGTAGGAGGAAACACCATATATTTT. Its protein product is CASSIGGVGGNTIYF.

This chain joins TRBV5-1 and TRBJ2-2; tentative D call: TRBD2 (6 bases). The CDR3 spans 16 residues. Per germline, CDR1 SGHRS and CDR2 YFSETQ. Trimming shortened V by 4 bases and J by 4 bases, and 17 bases separated the two germline ends. The CDR3 coding sequence is TGCGCCAGCAGCAACTGGGAGGCTAAGATCACCGGGGAGCTGTTTTTT. Its translation is CASSNWEAKITGELFF.

The J gene is TRBJ1-1, the V gene TRBV5-1; 9 bases are shared with TRBD1. Trimming at V came to 4 bases and at J to 8 bases, leaving 6 bases not matched to a gene. Germline loops: CDR1 SGHRS, CDR2 YFSETQ. The CDR3 contains 13 residues. CDR3 DNA sequence: TGCGCCAGCAGCATACAGGGGGCGGCCGAAGCTTTCTTT. It yields the protein CASSIQGAAEAFF.

The chain uses TRBV4-1 and TRBJ2-2, with TRBD1 identical over 10 bases. CDR3 length: 17 amino acids. J gave up 5 bases and V 3 bases, and 9 bases lay outside the gene matches. Germline lookup yields CDR1 MGHRA and CDR2 YSYEKL. The CDR3 spells CASSHPSTGGLTGELFF. CDR3 DNA sequence: TGCGCCAGCAGCCACCCGTCGACAGGGGGCTTGACCGGGGAGCTGTTTTTT.

The chain couples TRBV7-2 to TRBJ2-7; 12 nucleotides match TRBD2. This CDR3 spans 15 amino acids. The germline gives CDR1 SGHTA, CDR2 FQGNSA. J lost 9 bases, V lost 3 bases, and 9 bases had no gene match. This CDR3 reads CASSLLLAGGGGQYF. CDR3 nucleotide sequence: TGTGCCAGCAGCTTGCTCCTAGCGGGGGGGGGAGGGCAGTACTTC. The full variable domain, with the rest looked up from reference TRBV7-2 and TRBJ2-7, is GAGVSQSPSNKVTEKGKDVELRCDPISGHTALYWYRQSLGQGLEFLIYFQGNSAPDKSGLPSDRFSAERTGGSVSTLTIQRTQQEDSAVYLCASSLLLAGGGGQYFGPGTRLTVT.

The chain uses TRBV11-2 and TRBJ1-5; TRBD1 aligns across 8 bases. Germline V gives CDR1 SGHAT, CDR2 FQNNGV. Losses at the gene ends were 1 base for V and 7 bases for J; bases not matched to a gene: 6. The CDR3 totals 15 residues. CDR3 nucleotide sequence: TGTGCCAGCAGCTTAGGCCAGGGGGCCGGGCAGCCCCAGCATTTT. It specifies CASSLGQGAGQPQHF.

This rearrangement joins TRBV27 to TRBJ1-2, with 8 bases matching TRBD1. Germline V gene data show CDR1 as MNHEY and CDR2 as SMNVEV (reference sequence). V was clipped by 6 bases and J by 3 bases; unmatched bases: 12. CDR3 length: 16 amino acids. The CDR3 region has the DNA TGTGCCAGCAGGCGGAGACAGGGGCTGTACCACTATGGCTACACCTTC. Protein: CASRRRQGLYHYGYTF.

V usage is TRBV19 and J usage is TRBJ2-2; 11 bases line up with TRBD2. The CDR3 extends over 17 amino acids. J was trimmed by 5 bases and V by 5 bases; bases with no gene match: 10. From germline, CDR1 is LNHDA and CDR2 SQIVND (reference sequence). CDR3 region: CASSFLPGLAGTGELFF. Written as DNA, the CDR3 is TGTGCCAGTAGTTTCTTACCCGGACTAGCGGGTACCGGGGAGCTGTTTTTT. Together with reference TRBV19 and TRBJ2-2, the CDR3 gives the full variable domain: DGGITQSPKYLFRKEGQNVTLSCEQNLNHDAMYWYRQDPGQGLRLIYYSQIVNDFQKGDIAEGYSVSREKKESFPLTVTSAQKNPTAFYLCASSFLPGLAGTGELFFGEGSRLTVL.

This chain links TRBV6-6 with TRBJ1-2; TRBD1 matches at 7 bases. CDR3 length: 13 amino acids. After removal of 4 bases from V and 6 bases from J, the junction contained 5 bases not matched to a gene. CDR1 is MNHNY, CDR2 SVGAGI, per germline (reference sequence). The CDR3 loop reads CASSFSGTDGYTF. The CDR3 bases are TGTGCCAGCAGTTTCTCCGGGACAGATGGCTACACCTTC.